Below are 23 T cell receptor beta chains sequenced from a single sample in a study of tissue T cells after allogeneic stem cell transplantation. Time point: mouse harvest day 7 after allogeneic transplant. Each mouse received 10^7 T-cell-depleted marrow cells plus 10^6 splenic CD5+ T cells by tail vein. Here immunoSEQ multiplex PCR was the method, and the copy in TCRdb shows in-frame clones only, minus some. The sample holds about 5,800 clones, roughly 44% seen once. The sample comprised skin. Receptors were obtained from a female BALB/c mouse given C57BL/6 T cells with graft-versus-host disease after an allogeneic hematopoietic cell transplant.

Remarks on this clone: Genes here carry mouse names. The read halts 1 residue ahead of the CDR3 end, with the missing end drawn from the germline J gene. The V and J genes are TRBV3 and TRBJ1-3; 7 bases align to TRBD1. The J segment lost 4 bases and the V segment lost 5 bases, leaving 5 bases of the junction unmatched. CDR3 length equals 14 residues. Per the germline V gene, CDR1 is SNHLY and CDR2 is FYNGKV (reference sequence). The sequenced CDR3 bases are TGTGCCAGCAGCCCCTGGGACAGAGGAAATACGCTCTAT. Protein: CASSPWDRGNTLY. The CDR3 in full is CASSPWDRGNTLYF.

Concerning this clone itself: All gene names here are mouse names. The DNA ends 1 residue before the CDR3 does, and the rest of the CDR3 is filled in from the germline J gene. The rearrangement links TRBV13-2 to TRBJ1-4, with D possibly matching TRBD1 (5 bases). Germline CDR1 reads NNHNN; CDR2 reads SYGAGS (reference sequence). The CDR3 consists of 13 residues. Trimming cost V 5 bases and J 0 bases, with 5 bases left between them. The DNA read from the CDR3 is TGTGCCAGCGGGACAGTTTCCAACGAAAGATTATTT. It is translated as CASGTVSNERLF. The CDR3 in full is CASGTVSNERLFF.

A word on this clone: The gene symbols are mouse symbols. The CDR3 sequence: CASSLLGQSAETLYF. The CDR3 bases that were read are TGTGCCAGCAGTCTGTTGGGACAGAGTGCAGAAACGCTGTAT. The chain is built from TRBV26 and TRBJ2-3, with TRBD1 identical over 7 bases. Sequencing ends 1 residue short of the CDR3 end; the germline J gene provides the rest. The V and J ends lost 1 base and 0 bases, in that order; junction bases with no gene match: 1. The CDR3 covers 15 residues. Per the germline V gene, CDR1 is KGHPV and CDR2 is FQNQEV (reference sequence).

Worth noting for this clone: Gene names and germline match the mouse. The observed sequence ends 1 residue before the CDR3 terminus, with the missing tail filled in from the germline J gene. The V call is TRBV12-2, the J call TRBJ2-7, with 8 bases that match TRBD2. CDR1 and CDR2 from the germline V gene are SGHLS and HYDKME. The CDR3 length is 14 residues. V lost 0 bases to trimming and J lost 4 bases; unmatched junction nucleotides: 4. The sequenced part of the CDR3 DNA is TGTGCCAGCTCTCTCGGCTGGGGGGATTATGAACAGTAC. The encoded protein is CASSLGWGDYEQY. The whole CDR3 is CASSLGWGDYEQYF.

In the case of this clone: Gene names follow the mouse nomenclature. Read sequence stops 1 residue before the CDR3 end, and the germline J gene provides the missing end. The chain joins TRBV26 to TRBJ2-2; a possible D gene is TRBD2 (6 bases). This CDR3 has 15 residues. Germline loops: CDR1 KGHPV, CDR2 FQNQEV (reference sequence). V was shortened by 0 bases and J by 4 bases, with 9 bases between the two germline ends. The sequenced CDR3 bases are TGTGCCAGCAGTCTGTCCCCGGGGGGCACCGGGCAGCTCTAC. It specifies CASSLSPGGTGQLY. The whole CDR3 reads CASSLSPGGTGQLYF.

This clone was seen once. Gene names and germline match the mouse. The CDR3: CGARSGGGETLYF. The sequenced part of the CDR3 DNA is TGTGGTGCTAGGAGCGGGGGCGGAGAAACGCTGTAT. The chain recombines TRBV20 with TRBJ2-3, with D perhaps being TRBD1 or TRBD2 (6 bases each). From the germline J gene comes the end of the CDR3, since the read stops 1 residue before it. Germline CDR1 reads GFQATS; CDR2 reads STVNSAI. This CDR3 spans 13 amino acids. Trimming cost V 2 bases and J 5 bases, with 11 bases left between them.

This clone was seen a handful of times. The gene names here belong to mouse. The CDR3 end falls 1 residue outside the read, so it is completed with the germline J gene. This sequence joins TRBV1 and TRBJ1-3, with TRBD1 as a possible D gene (6 bases). V gave up 0 bases and J gave up 4 bases, with 10 bases separating them. Germline values: CDR1 NSQYPW, CDR2 LRSPGD (reference sequence). The CDR3 consists of 15 residues. CDR3 sequence reads: CTCSADQGTGNTLYF. CDR3 DNA (partial): TGCACCTGCAGTGCAGATCAGGGGACGGGAAATACGCTCTAT.

Regarding this clone: The genes are named according to mouse. The read comes to an end 1 residue before the CDR3 does, leaving the germline J gene to fill in the end. This sequence joins TRBV15 and TRBJ2-4; TRBD1 matches 9 bases. The ends lost 4 bases at V and 1 base at J; junction bases unmatched: 0. Germline CDR1 reads SGHND; CDR2 reads FRSKSL. The CDR3 totals 14 residues. The part of the CDR3 DNA that was read is TGTGCCAGCAGTTGGGACAGGGGTCAAAACACCTTGTAC. Translating it yields CASSWDRGQNTLY. The whole CDR3 reads CASSWDRGQNTLYF.

Note on this clone: The genes and germline here are from mouse. The CDR3 end falls 1 residue outside the read, so it is completed with the germline J gene. The gene calls are TRBV13-1 and TRBJ1-1; tentative D call: TRBD1 (6 bases). Germline V gene sequence: CDR1 NSHNY, CDR2 SYGAGN. The length of the CDR3 is 14 residues. Trimming shortened V by 4 bases and J by 1 base, and 11 bases separated the two germline ends. This chain's CDR3 is CASSFSGANTEVFF. The CDR3 bases that were read are TGTGCCAGCAGTTTTTCAGGGGCGAACACAGAAGTCTTC.

Notes on this clone: Germline and genes: mouse. With the read ending 1 residue before the CDR3 end, the germline J gene is used to fill in that end. The chain combines TRBV31 with TRBJ2-4; no definite D call. Per germline, CDR1 GKSSPN and CDR2 SITVG. CDR3 length equals 13 residues. The germline V and J ends were trimmed by 0 bases and 0 bases, with 4 bases remaining between them. The sequenced part of the CDR3 DNA is TGTGCCTGGAGTCTTAGAAGTCAAAACACCTTGTAC. It translates to CAWSLRSQNTLY. Given in full, the CDR3 is CAWSLRSQNTLYF.

This clone was recorded once. Any gene name here is a mouse gene name. The read terminates 1 residue before the CDR3 end, so the remaining end is supplied by the germline J gene. The chain combines TRBV31 with TRBJ1-1, with TRBD1 as a possible D gene (6 bases). Germline CDR1 is GKSSPN and CDR2 is SITVG. Trimming shortened V by 3 bases and J by 0 bases, and 8 bases separated the two germline ends. The CDR3 extends over 13 amino acids. The part of the CDR3 DNA that was read is TGTGCCTGGAGGGGGGGCTCAAACACAGAAGTCTTC. Translated, it gives CAWRGGSNTEVF. The full-length CDR3 reads as CAWRGGSNTEVFF.

To note about this clone: The gene names given are mouse names. The read comes to an end 1 residue before the CDR3 does, leaving the germline J gene to fill in the end. The chain uses TRBV12-1 and TRBJ2-4, with 8 positions matching TRBD2. CDR1 and CDR2 (germline): SGHSN, HYEKVE. The CDR3 has 13 residues. Losses at the gene ends were 0 bases for V and 8 bases for J; bases not matched to a gene: 3. The CDR3 DNA, read in part, is TGTGCCAGCTCTCTCGGGGGGGGCGGCACCTTGTAC. It encodes CASSLGGGGTLY. The full CDR3 protein is CASSLGGGGTLYF.

This clone was seen a single time. Mouse germline and gene names are used. The read gets to within 1 residue of the CDR3 end, and the germline J gene fills in the rest. The chain has TRBV24 and TRBJ1-2; possible D gene TRBD1, 5 bases. Trimming shortened V by 4 bases and J by 2 bases, and 5 bases separated the two germline ends. The CDR3 runs to 12 residues. CDR1 is KGHTA and CDR2 is FRNEEI in the germline V gene. Here the CDR3 reads CASSPGNSDYTF. CDR3 DNA (partial): TGTGCCAGCAGTCCAGGGAACTCCGACTACACC.

This clone is deemed medium-sized. Gene names follow the mouse nomenclature. The sequence runs out 1 residue before the end of the CDR3; the remainder is reconstructed from the germline J gene. The rearrangement joins TRBV17 to TRBJ2-7; TRBD2 agrees at 8 bases. V was clipped by 1 base and J by 5 bases; unmatched bases: 4. The germline V gene has CDR1 MNHDT and CDR2 YYDKIL. The CDR3 covers 14 residues. Partial CDR3 DNA: TGTGCTAGCAGTAGAGGCGGGGGGGCGGATGAACAGTAC. Its translation: CASSRGGGADEQY. In full, the CDR3 reads CASSRGGGADEQYF.

Remarks on this clone: Gene names denote mouse genes. The read terminates 1 residue ahead of where the CDR3 ends, so the germline J gene completes it. This chain joins TRBV2 and TRBJ1-5; 11 nucleotides agree with TRBD1. This CDR3 has 15 amino acids. Germline-derived CDR1 and CDR2 are LGHNA and YSYQKL. J lost 3 bases, V lost 3 bases, and 1 base had no gene match. CDR3 amino acids: CASSQGTGGNQAPLF. CDR3 DNA (partial): TGTGCCAGCAGCCAGGGGACAGGGGGCAACCAGGCTCCGCTT.

A word on this clone: Gene names and germline match the mouse. The read stops 1 residue short of the end of the CDR3; the missing end is completed from the germline J gene. At the DNA level, this CDR3 is encoded by other sequences in the same sample as well. V and J are TRBV3 and TRBJ2-7; 7 positions agree with TRBD2. Germline CDR1 and CDR2: SNHLY and FYNGKV (reference sequence). CDR3 size: 12 residues. Trimming removed 1 base from V and 6 bases from J; junction bases left unmatched: 0. CDR3 loop: CASSLGGGEQYF. The CDR3 DNA, read in part, is TGTGCCAGCAGCTTAGGGGGGGGTGAACAGTAC.

Concerning this clone itself: Gene names are mouse gene names. The read falls 1 residue short of the CDR3 end, and the missing part is taken from the germline J gene. The V and J genes are TRBV26 and TRBJ2-7; 9 positions match TRBD2. The CDR3 has 14 amino acids. Germline V CDR1 and CDR2: KGHPV, FQNQEV (reference sequence). V lost 0 bases and J lost 7; bases outside the gene matches: 4. CDR3 DNA (partial): TGTGCCAGCAGTCTGTCTGGGGGGGCGCAGGAACAGTAC. It specifies CASSLSGGAQEQY. Given in full, the CDR3 is CASSLSGGAQEQYF.

To note about this clone: The gene names given are mouse names. The CDR3 end falls 1 residue outside the read, so it is completed with the germline J gene. The J gene is TRBJ2-7, the V gene TRBV15; weak D call: TRBD2 (6 bases). The germline CDR1 and CDR2 sequences are SGHND and FRSKSL. The CDR3 contains 13 residues. V was trimmed by 3 bases and J by 0 bases, leaving 6 bases between them. The CDR3 region is CASSFGGSYEQYF. The covered CDR3 bases are TGTGCCAGCAGTTTTGGGGGCTCCTATGAACAGTAC.

For this clone: All gene names here are mouse names. The read falls 1 residue short of the CDR3 end, and the missing part is taken from the germline J gene. The gene calls are TRBV12-1 and TRBJ2-3, with D hard to call. CDR3 length: 13 amino acids. Germline values: CDR1 SGHSN, CDR2 HYEKVE. Trimming removed 4 bases from V and 1 base from J, with 8 bases in between. The CDR3 bases that were read are TGTGCCAGCTCCCTCGAGGGTGCAGAAACGCTGTAT. Translating it yields CASSLEGAETLY. The whole CDR3 sequence is CASSLEGAETLYF.

In regard to this clone: Gene and germline names: mouse. Coverage ceases 1 residue before the CDR3 finishes, and the germline J gene fills in the end. The gene calls are TRBV5 and TRBJ2-7, with 8 positions matching TRBD2. The germline V gene encodes CDR1 LGHNA and CDR2 YNLKQL (reference sequence). The CDR3 totals 18 residues. V was pared by 1 base and J by 0 bases, with 11 bases of the junction left unmatched. CDR3 bases read: TGTGCCAGCAGCCAAGTCTGGGGGGCGGACCCTAGCTCCTATGAACAGTAC. Its translation is CASSQVWGADPSSYEQY. The CDR3 in its entirety is CASSQVWGADPSSYEQYF.

Comment on this clone: Germline and genes here are mouse. This CDR3 is CASSIRAERLFF. CDR3 DNA, as far as it was read: TGTGCCAGCAGCATCAGGGCCGAAAGATTATTT. This chain joins TRBV3 and TRBJ1-4; D is possibly TRBD1 (5 bases). The read gets to within 1 residue of the CDR3 end, and the germline J gene fills in the rest. V was clipped by 5 bases and J by 7 bases, with 8 bases between them. CDR3 length: 12 amino acids. From germline, CDR1 is SNHLY and CDR2 FYNGKV (reference sequence). The whole variable domain, filled in from reference TRBV3 and TRBJ1-4, reads GPKVLQIPSHQIIDMGQMVTLNCDPVSNHLYFYWYKQILGQQMEFLVNFYNGKVMEKSKLFKDQFSVERPDGSYFTLKIQPTALEDSAVYFCASSIRAERLFFGHGTKLSVL.

A word on this clone: Gene names denote mouse genes. The read ends 1 residue early relative to the CDR3; the germline J gene fills the gap. V usage is TRBV3 and J usage is TRBJ2-4; D is possibly TRBD2 (6 bases). Germline V CDR1 and CDR2: SNHLY, FYNGKV (reference sequence). V was shortened by 7 bases and J by 0 bases, with 14 bases between the two germline ends. The CDR3 totals 15 residues. The CDR3 region is CASKPGLFSQNTLYF. CDR3 DNA (partial): TGTGCCAGCAAGCCGGGACTTTTTAGTCAAAACACCTTGTAC.

Of note for this clone: Mouse gene names and germline throughout. The CDR3 protein is CSSSGGRSNERLFF. The sequenced CDR3 bases are TGCTCCAGCAGTGGGGGGCGATCCAACGAAAGATTATTT. This rearrangement joins TRBV23 to TRBJ1-4. Coverage ceases 1 residue before the CDR3 finishes, and the germline J gene fills in the end. The CDR3 runs 14 residues. Germline V CDR1 and CDR2: KGHTA, FQNQQP.